This is a list of T cell receptor beta chains from one sample in a study of blood T cell repertoires in COVID-19. Some clones are missing from TCRdb's copy, which holds only in-frame ones; the method was immunoSEQ multiplex PCR. The sample yields hundreds of thousands of clones, around nine tenths seen once. Sequenced input: peripheral blood. These receptors all come from a man in his sixties with acute or convalescent COVID-19. The CDR3 runs from the conserved cysteine through the conserved F or W. A D gene is named only where the DNA matches it firmly. Some rows have no size entry. The others give once, few or many, or a class for an expanded clone.

j_call | clone_size | v_call | d_call | cdr3_aa | cdr3_nt
TRBJ1-1 | - | TRBV6-6 | - | CASSYLGGGGFTEAFF | TGTGCCAGCAGTTACCTGGGTGGGGGGGGATTCACTGAAGCTTTCTTT
TRBJ1-1 | - | TRBV7-6 | - | CASSQAGSPSGAFF | TGTGCCAGCAGCCAAGCCGGGTCCCCCTCCGGAGCTTTCTTT
TRBJ2-7 | - | TRBV2 | - | CASGTLSSYEQYF | TGTGCCTCCGGGACACTCTCTTCCTACGAGCAGTACTTC
TRBJ2-1 | - | TRBV5-5 | - | CASSSQGYQFF | TGTGCCAGCAGCTCACAGGGATATCAGTTCTTC
TRBJ2-5 | - | TRBV6-2/TRBV6-3 | TRBD2 | CASSYFGTSGAETQYF | TGTGCCAGCAGTTACTTCGGGACTAGCGGGGCGGAGACCCAGTACTTC
TRBJ1-2 | - | TRBV6-5 | - | CASATVSPNYGYTF | TGTGCCAGCGCCACGGTCTCCCCTAACTATGGCTACACCTTC
TRBJ2-7 | - | TRBV19 | - | CASSIVRGGEQYF | TGTGCCAGTAGTATAGTAAGGGGCGGCGAGCAGTACTTC
TRBJ2-3 | few | TRBV7-2 | TRBD2 | CASRGRTSGGRFTDTQYF | TGTGCCAGCAGGGGAAGGACTAGCGGGGGGCGGTTCACAGATACGCAGTATTTT
TRBJ1-1 | - | TRBV6-5 | - | CASSTRRENTEAFF | TGTGCCAGCAGTACCCGGAGGGAGAACACTGAAGCTTTCTTT
TRBJ1-3 | - | TRBV6-2/TRBV6-3 | TRBD1 | CASSYSPMTGNSGNTIYF | TGTGCCAGCAGTTACTCGCCCATGACAGGGAACTCTGGAAACACCATATATTTT
TRBJ2-5 | - | TRBV11-2 | TRBD2 | CASSSPGLAGGRQRETQYF | TGTGCCAGCAGCTCCCCAGGACTAGCGGGGGGCCGGCAGCGAGAGACCCAGTACTTC
TRBJ2-2 | - | TRBV3-1/TRBV3-2 | TRBD1 | CASSQAGTGGSLTGELFF | TGTGCCAGCAGCCAGGCCGGGACAGGGGGCAGTCTCACCGGGGAGCTGTTTTTT
TRBJ2-3 | - | TRBV28 | - | CASSLPGGRGPSADTQYF | TGTGCCAGCAGTTTACCAGGGGGGCGGGGCCCCTCGGCGGATACGCAGTATTTT
TRBJ2-7 | - | TRBV7-6 | - | CASSLVGGRTEPWEQYF | TGTGCCAGCAGCTTAGTGGGCGGTAGGACAGAACCCTGGGAGCAGTACTTC
TRBJ1-4 | - | TRBV7-2 | - | CASRHLLQANEKLFF | TGTGCCAGCCGCCATCTTCTCCAGGCTAATGAAAAACTGTTTTTT
TRBJ1-2 | - | TRBV7-9 | TRBD1 | CASSLGQGTEANYGYTF | TGTGCCAGCAGCTTAGGGCAGGGGACAGAAGCTAACTATGGCTACACCTTC
TRBJ1-2 | - | TRBV28 | TRBD1 | CASSSGQGRNYGYTF | TGTGCCAGCAGTTCCGGACAGGGGAGGAACTATGGCTACACCTTC
TRBJ1-2 | - | TRBV7-2 | TRBD1 | CASSLSGQNYGYTF | TGTGCCAGCAGCTTGTCGGGACAGAACTATGGCTACACCTTC
TRBJ1-5 | - | TRBV19 | TRBD1 | CASSPQTGTQPQHF | TGTGCCAGTAGCCCGCAGACAGGGACTCAGCCCCAGCATTTT